The 12 T cell receptor beta chains listed next were all sequenced from one sample in a study of blood T cell repertoires in COVID-19. Produced via immunoSEQ multiplex PCR; TCRdb's table is partial and in-frame only. This sample carries 250,000 to 350,000 clones, almost 90% of them seen once, and the ten largest clones take over 9%. The sample was peripheral blood. These TCRs come from a woman aged 30 to 39 with COVID-19, enrolled during active disease.

The rearrangement links TRBV4-1 to TRBJ2-2, with 14 positions matching TRBD2. V gave up 4 bases and J gave up 7 bases; unmatched junction bases: 8. The CDR3 has 17 residues. Germline V gene data show CDR1 as MGHRA and CDR2 as YSYEKL. The CDR3 spells CASSLGLAGGLGGELFF. The CDR3 DNA sequence: TGCGCCAGCAGCCTCGGACTAGCGGGAGGTCTAGGCGGGGAGCTGTTTTTT.

This clone has a single count. The chain uses TRBV4-1 and TRBJ1-5, with 8 bases that match TRBD1. J was trimmed by 7 bases and V by 4 bases; bases with no gene match: 9. The CDR3 contains 15 residues. Germline CDR1 reads MGHRA; CDR2 reads YSYEKL. The CDR3 nucleotides are TGCGCCAGCAGCCCTCGACAGGGGATGGAGCAGCCCCAGCATTTT. Protein sequence: CASSPRQGMEQPQHF.

V usage is TRBV19 and J usage is TRBJ1-2, with D perhaps TRBD1 (6 bases). The V and J ends lost 2 bases and 6 bases respectively, with 10 bases between them. There are 13 residues in the CDR3. Germline lookup yields CDR1 LNHDA and CDR2 SQIVND (reference sequence). CDR3 in amino acids: CASSISRGNGYTF. DNA of the CDR3: TGTGCCAGTAGTATATCTAGGGGGAATGGCTACACCTTC.

The CDR3 sequence: CASSRTGRNTEAFF. DNA for the CDR3: TGTGCCAGCAGTAGGACAGGAAGGAACACTGAAGCTTTCTTT. This sequence joins TRBV6-5 and TRBJ1-1; 7 bases line up with TRBD1. The CDR3 runs 14 residues. Losses at the gene ends were 5 bases for V and 1 base for J; bases not matched to a gene: 4. Germline CDR1 reads MNHEY; CDR2 reads SVGAGI.

This clone appeared a single time. The V call is TRBV7-8, the J call TRBJ1-5, with D maybe TRBD1 (5 bases). V was cut by 0 bases and J by 6 bases, with 12 bases left in between. The CDR3 covers 15 residues. Germline CDR1 and CDR2: SGHVS and FQNEAQ. The CDR3 region has the DNA TGTGCCAGCAGCTTAGCACCGGTCGGGGGTCAGCCCCAGCATTTT. Its protein is CASSLAPVGGQPQHF.

The V call is TRBV4-2, the J call TRBJ2-3; 8 bases agree with TRBD2. This CDR3 is 17 amino acids long. V shed 0 bases and J 5 bases; nucleotides not matched to a gene: 10. Germline loops: CDR1 LGHNA, CDR2 YNFKEQ. The CDR3 spells CASSQDRSGSPGDTQYF. Here the CDR3 DNA reads TGTGCCAGCAGCCAAGATCGGAGCGGGAGTCCGGGAGATACGCAGTATTTT.

The chain uses TRBV2 and TRBJ2-2; no clear D gene. V lost 6 bases to trimming and J lost 8 bases, with 7 bases between them. The CDR3 runs to 11 residues. The V gene's germline CDR1 is SNHLY and CDR2 FYNNEI. DNA of the CDR3: TGTGCCAGCAGGGCCCCGGGGGAGCTGTTTTTT. Translation gives CASRAPGELFF. The full variable domain, with the rest looked up from reference TRBV2 and TRBJ2-2, is EPEVTQTPSHQVTQMGQEVILRCVPISNHLYFYWYRQILGQKVEFLVSFYNNEISEKSEIFDDQFSVERPDGSNFTLKIRSTKLEDSAMYFCASRAPGELFFGEGSRLTVL.

This sequence joins TRBV5-1 and TRBJ1-6, with TRBD1 matching over 8 bases. V shed 4 bases and J 10 bases; nucleotides not matched to a gene: 7. Per germline, CDR1 SGHRS and CDR2 YFSETQ. The CDR3 has 14 residues. The CDR3 region is CASSVGRGLSPLHF. In DNA form, the CDR3 reads TGCGCCAGCAGCGTCGGCAGGGGGCTATCACCCCTCCACTTT.

This chain uses TRBV7-9 with TRBJ1-1; no clear D. Looked up from germline, CDR1 is SEHNR and CDR2 is FQNEAQ (reference sequence). V lost 2 bases and J lost 0, with 7 bases in between. The CDR3 totals 14 residues. The CDR3: CASSLNLVNTEAFF. In DNA form, the CDR3 reads TGTGCCAGCAGCTTAAACTTGGTGAACACTGAAGCTTTCTTT.

V usage is TRBV5-6 and J usage is TRBJ2-7; 12 bases are a match to TRBD2. The germline CDR1 and CDR2 sequences are SGHDT and YYEEEE. V dropped 9 bases and J dropped 1; count of bases not matched to a gene: 11. CDR3 length: 16 amino acids. The CDR3 loop is CATQRLAGGPSYEQYF. The DNA of the CDR3 is TGTGCCACCCAACGGCTAGCGGGAGGGCCTTCCTACGAGCAGTACTTC.

The rearrangement uses TRBV24-1 and TRBJ2-1; 11 positions match TRBD2. The CDR3 covers 16 residues. Trimming removed 4 bases from V and 2 bases from J; junction bases left unmatched: 3. Germline values: CDR1 KGHDR, CDR2 SFDVKD. CDR3 loop: CATSDLSGRAYNEQFF. The CDR3 DNA is TGTGCCACCAGTGACCTTAGCGGGAGGGCCTACAATGAGCAGTTCTTC.

The chain carries TRBV5-1 and TRBJ1-4, with 10 nucleotides matching TRBD1. CDR3 length: 14 amino acids. V gave up 5 bases and J gave up 5 bases; unmatched junction bases: 3. Germline V gives CDR1 SGHRS, CDR2 YFSETQ. Here the CDR3 DNA reads TGCGCCAGCAGGTGGGGACAGGGGAATGAAAAACTGTTTTTT. This translates into CASRWGQGNEKLFF.